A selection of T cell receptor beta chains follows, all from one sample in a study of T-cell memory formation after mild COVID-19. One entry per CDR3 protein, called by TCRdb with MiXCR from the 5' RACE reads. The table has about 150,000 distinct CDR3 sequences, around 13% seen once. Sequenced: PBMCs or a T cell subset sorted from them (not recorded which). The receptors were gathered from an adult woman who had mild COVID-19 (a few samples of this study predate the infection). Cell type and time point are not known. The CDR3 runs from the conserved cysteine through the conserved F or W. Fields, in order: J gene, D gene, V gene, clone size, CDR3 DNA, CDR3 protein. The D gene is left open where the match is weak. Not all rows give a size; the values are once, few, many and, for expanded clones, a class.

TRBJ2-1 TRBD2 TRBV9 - TGTGCCAGCAGCGTAGGCGGGGGGGCCTACAATGAGCAGTTCTTC CASSVGGGAYNEQFF
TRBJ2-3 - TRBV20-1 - TGCAGTGCGGATAGTCCAAGCACAGATACGCAGTATTTT CSADSPSTDTQYF
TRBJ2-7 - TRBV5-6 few TGTGCCAGCAGCGCTAACCAGGGTAGCGAGCAGTACTTC CASSANQGSEQYF
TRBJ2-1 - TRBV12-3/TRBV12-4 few TGTGCCAGCAGAATAGGGGGGGGGACTAACCCCACCAATGAGCAGTTCTTC CASRIGGGTNPTNEQFF
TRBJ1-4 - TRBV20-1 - TGCAGTGCTAGAGATCTCACAGTAGGTGAAAAACTGTTTTTT CSARDLTVGEKLFF
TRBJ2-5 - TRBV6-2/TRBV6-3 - TGTGCCAGCAGTCCCGCAGGGGAAGAGACCCAGTACTTC CASSPAGEETQYF
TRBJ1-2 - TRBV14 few TGTGCCAGCAGCCAAGTGGTCGGGCAGGATCGCAACTATGGCTACACCTTC CASSQVVGQDRNYGYTF
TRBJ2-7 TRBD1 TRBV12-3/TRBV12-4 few TGTGCCAGCAATCCCGGGACAGGGGGTAAAGAGCAGTACTTC CASNPGTGGKEQYF
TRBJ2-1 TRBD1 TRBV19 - TGTGCCAGTAGTATAGATAACCAAAGGACAGGTGGGCAGTTCTTC CASSIDNQRTGGQFF
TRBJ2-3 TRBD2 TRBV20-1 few TGCAGTCCACGGTCACTAGCGGGAGGGGAAGATACGCAGTATTTT CSPRSLAGGEDTQYF
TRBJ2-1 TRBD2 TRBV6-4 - TGTGCCAGCAGTGCCCTGCGGGGCGGGAGGGCCGATGAGCAGTTCTTC CASSALRGGRADEQFF
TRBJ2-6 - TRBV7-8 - TGTGCCAGCAGCTTAGACCCGAGCTCTGGGGCCAACGTCCTGACTTTC CASSLDPSSGANVLTF
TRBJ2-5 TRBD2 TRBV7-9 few TGTGCCAGCAGCTCTTACGGGCTAGCGGGAGTAGAGACCCAGTACTTC CASSSYGLAGVETQYF
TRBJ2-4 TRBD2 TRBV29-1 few TGCAGCGTCGCTGGGCTAGCGGGAGAAAGGCTAGCCAAAAACATTCAGTACTTC CSVAGLAGERLAKNIQYF
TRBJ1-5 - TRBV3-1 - TGTGCCAGCAGCCAGGGGCTGGGCAATCAGCCCCAGCATTTT CASSQGLGNQPQHF
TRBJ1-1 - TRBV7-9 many TGTGCCAGCAGCTTAATAGGGCCCACTGAAGCTTTCTTT CASSLIGPTEAFF
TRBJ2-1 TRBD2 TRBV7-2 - TGTGCCAGCAGCCCGTCCGGGACTACCTACAATGAGCAGTTCTTC CASSPSGTTYNEQFF